The rows below give T cell receptor beta chains drawn from one sample of a study of blood T cell repertoires in COVID-19. Only in-frame clones appear in the TCRdb table, and some are missing; sequencing was by immunoSEQ multiplex PCR. This table has roughly 140,000 clones, roughly 85% appearing once. The sample comprised peripheral blood. All receptors derive from a woman aged 55 to 70 with COVID-19, enrolled during active disease. The CDR3 runs from the conserved cysteine through the conserved F or W. D genes are given only for firm matches. Not all rows give a size; the values are once, few, many and, for expanded clones, a class.

abundance	d_gene	v_gene	j_gene	CDR3nt	CDR3aa
.	TRBD1	TRBV18	TRBJ1-5	TGTGCCAGCTCACCCAACCTACAGGGGGCAGGTCAGCCCCAGCATTTT	CASSPNLQGAGQPQHF
.	TRBD2	TRBV19	TRBJ2-1	TGTGCCAGTAGTATACGCGGGGGGGCAAGTAATGAGCAGTTCTTC	CASSIRGGASNEQFF
.	TRBD1	TRBV11-1	TRBJ1-1	TGTGCCAGCATTGGACAGGGGGGCACTGAAGCTTTCTTT	CASIGQGGTEAFF
.	.	TRBV18	TRBJ2-7	TGTGCCAGCTCACCGGGCTGGCAGCAGGTAAGCTACGAGCAGTACTTC	CASSPGWQQVSYEQYF
once	.	TRBV5-1	TRBJ2-3	TGCGCCAGCAGCCCGAAGCTGCGGGCCACAGATACGCAGTATTTT	CASSPKLRATDTQYF
.	TRBD1	TRBV18	TRBJ2-7	TGTGCCAGCTCAGCCCCGGGACAGGGACCCTACGAGCAGTACTTC	CASSAPGQGPYEQYF
.	TRBD2	TRBV5-1	TRBJ2-2	TGCGCCAGCAGCTTTGGCGGGGGAGTCACCGGGGAGCTGTTTTTT	CASSFGGGVTGELFF
.	.	TRBV2	TRBJ1-1	TGTGCCAGCACCAGAGGGGGGGGCGGTAAGAACACTGAAGCTTTCTTT	CASTRGGGGKNTEAFF
.	TRBD1	TRBV30	TRBJ1-5	TGTGCCTATCGGACAGGGTTCAATCAGCCCCAGCATTTT	CAYRTGFNQPQHF
.	TRBD1	TRBV5-1	TRBJ1-4	TGCGCCAGCAGCTTATTCGGGACAGGGGCCCTCGGGGGGAATGAAAAACTGTTTTTT	CASSLFGTGALGGNEKLFF
few	.	TRBV7-2	TRBJ1-6	TGTGCCAGCAGCCGCGCCTCAACAGGGAATCGTTCACCCCTCCACTTT	CASSRASTGNRSPLHF
.	.	TRBV7-2	TRBJ2-7	TGTGCCAGCAGCTTAAATCACGGCAGGGTCACCTACGAGCAGTACTTC	CASSLNHGRVTYEQYF
few	.	TRBV6-6	TRBJ2-3	TGTGCCAGCAGTAATCCCTACCTTCCATTTAGAGATACGCAGTATTTT	CASSNPYLPFRDTQYF
.	.	TRBV7-9	TRBJ1-1	TGTGCCAGCAGCCTCCGGGTCTCCCAAGGGAACACTGAAGCTTTCTTT	CASSLRVSQGNTEAFF
.	.	TRBV6-2/TRBV6-3	TRBJ2-2	TGTGCCAGCAGTCCCGGGGTTTCCGGGGAGCTGTTTTTT	CASSPGVSGELFF
.	.	TRBV4-3	TRBJ1-2	TGCGCCAGCAGCCAAGATCGGTATGGTTTTATCTCCTATGGCTACACCTTC	CASSQDRYGFISYGYTF
.	TRBD2	TRBV12-5	TRBJ2-3	TGTGCTAGTGGTTTGGGTCCGAAGCGGGGCTCTAGCACAGATACGCAGTATTTT	CASGLGPKRGSSTDTQYF
.	.	TRBV4-1	TRBJ1-6	TGCGCCAGCAGCCAAGACTCCCCCACAGGGAGCTCCTATAATTCACCCCTCCACTTT	CASSQDSPTGSSYNSPLHF
.	.	TRBV18	TRBJ2-7	TGTGCCAGCTCACCGGACGGACTGGAGAGCTACGAGCAGTACTTC	CASSPDGLESYEQYF
.	TRBD1	TRBV27	TRBJ2-1	TGTGCCAGCAGTTGGTCCGGGACAGGGATGAATGAGCAGTTCTTC	CASSWSGTGMNEQFF
.	.	TRBV2	TRBJ2-5	TGTGCCAGCAGTGAAGACTCGTACGTCTCCCGAGGCGAGACCCAGTACTTC	CASSEDSYVSRGETQYF
once	.	TRBV27	TRBJ2-1	TGTGCCAGCAGTTTATATGCGGTTTCCTACAATGAGCAGTTCTTC	CASSLYAVSYNEQFF
.	.	TRBV18	TRBJ1-1	TGTGCCAGCTCATCTCGTCCGGGACACCCAAATCCGAACACTGAAGCTTTCTTT	CASSSRPGHPNPNTEAFF
.	.	TRBV4-1	TRBJ1-4	TGCGCCAGCAGCCAAATACAAGAACGTGCAACTAATGAAAAACTGTTTTTT	CASSQIQERATNEKLFF
.	.	TRBV18	TRBJ2-3	TGTGCCAGCTCACCACCGGGCCCCCGCACAGATACGCAGTATTTT	CASSPPGPRTDTQYF
.	.	TRBV5-4	TRBJ1-3	TGTGCCAGCAGCTTGACCAGCTCTGGAAACACCATATATTTT	CASSLTSSGNTIYF
.	TRBD1	TRBV11-2	TRBJ2-4	TGTGCCAGCAGCTTGACAGGGGGTGAGGACATTCAGTACTTC	CASSLTGGEDIQYF
.	TRBD2	TRBV3-1/TRBV3-2	TRBJ2-2	TGTGCCAGCAGCCAGGCGGGGGGCTACACCATAGAGCTGTTTTTT	CASSQAGGYTIELFF
.	TRBD1	TRBV6-5	TRBJ1-2	TGTGCCAGCAGCCGGGGACAGGGAACGGTTGGCTACACCTTC	CASSRGQGTVGYTF
.	.	TRBV11-2	TRBJ1-2	TGTGCCAGCAGCTCAAGGGGGGGGAATGGCTACACCTTC	CASSSRGGNGYTF
.	.	TRBV29-1	TRBJ2-1	TGCAGCGGCGGGTGGGCCTGGGACAATGAGCAGTTCTTC	CSGGWAWDNEQFF
.	.	TRBV6-1	TRBJ1-5	TGTGCCAGCAGTGAAGCAGGGGAAGGGCAGCCCCAGCATTTT	CASSEAGEGQPQHF
few	.	TRBV27	TRBJ1-4	TGTGCCAGCAGTACGCAGACAGCCTTCCAACTGTTTTTT	CASSTQTAFQLFF
.	TRBD2	TRBV6-1	TRBJ2-7	TGTGCCAGCAGTGAAGCGAAGAGCGGGGGGGCCACCTACGAGCAGTACTTC	CASSEAKSGGATYEQYF
.	.	TRBV29-1	TRBJ1-4	TGCAGCGCTCACGTGGGGGGGGCGACTAATGAAAAACTGTTTTTT	CSAHVGGATNEKLFF
.	.	TRBV9	TRBJ2-6	TGTGCCAGCAGCGTAGTTCCGGGTTCTGGGGCCAACGTCCTGACTTTC	CASSVVPGSGANVLTF
.	TRBD1	TRBV19	TRBJ2-2	TGTGCCAGTAGTCCGAAGGGACAGGGAGGCACCGGGGAGCTGTTTTTT	CASSPKGQGGTGELFF
.	.	TRBV7-9	TRBJ1-2	TGTGCCAGCAGCTTAGCGCAGGAAGTCAATGGCTACACCTTC	CASSLAQEVNGYTF